Listed here are 16 T cell receptor beta chains from one sample, sequenced in a study of blood T cell repertoires in COVID-19. Profiling relied on immunoSEQ multiplex PCR, and the TCRdb table lists in-frame clones only, not all of them. The sample consists of more than 120,000 clones, more than 75% of them appearing once. Sequencing was performed on peripheral blood. Receptors originate from a woman between 45 and 65 years old with active or convalescent COVID-19.

The chain uses TRBV24-1 and TRBJ2-1; TRBD2 agrees at 7 bases. Germline V gene sequence: CDR1 KGHDR, CDR2 SFDVKD. V was pared by 5 bases and J by 7 bases, with 4 bases of the junction left unmatched. The CDR3 spans 13 residues. The chain's CDR3 is CATSGGGWNEQFF. The CDR3 DNA sequence: TGTGCCACCAGTGGCGGGGGATGGAATGAGCAGTTCTTC.

The rearrangement joins TRBV7-2 to TRBJ1-6; possible D gene TRBD1, 5 bases. Per the germline V gene, CDR1 is SGHTA and CDR2 is FQGNSA. The V end lost 3 bases, the J end lost 8 bases, and 5 bases lay between the germline ends. The CDR3 covers 12 residues. This CDR3 reads CASSFRDSPLHF. The CDR3 bases are TGTGCCAGCAGCTTCAGGGATTCACCCCTCCACTTT.

This clone was counted a single time. The rearrangement links TRBV19 to TRBJ1-2; D is undetermined. The CDR3 covers 13 residues. V lost 5 bases and J 4 bases, leaving 11 bases between the germline ends. CDR1 and CDR2 from the germline V gene are LNHDA and SQIVND (reference sequence). The CDR3 protein is CASSSSGSYGYTF. The CDR3 bases are TGTGCCAGTAGTTCTTCGGGGTCCTATGGCTACACCTTC.

This clone was observed once. The chain recombines TRBV6-2 or TRBV6-3 with TRBJ2-2, with D maybe TRBD1 (5 bases). The germline V gene encodes CDR1 MNHEY and CDR2 SVGEGT. Trimming shortened V by 3 bases and J by 4 bases, and 18 bases separated the two germline ends. This CDR3 has 17 amino acids. The CDR3 DNA follows: TGTGCCAGCAGTTATAAAGGACATACAGTCCTCACCGGGGAGCTGTTTTTT. The encoded protein is CASSYKGHTVLTGELFF.

The V gene is TRBV6-2 or TRBV6-3, the J gene TRBJ2-3; 8 positions agree with TRBD2. Germline CDR1 is MNHEY and CDR2 is SVGEGT. The junction had 14 bases not matched to a gene; V was cut back by 6 bases and J by 6 bases. This CDR3 comprises 16 residues. The CDR3 region is CASRPPGLVASDTQYF. The CDR3 nucleotides read TGTGCCAGCAGACCTCCGGGACTAGTGGCGTCCGATACGCAGTATTTT.

The chain has TRBV11-2 and TRBJ2-3, with 7 bases identical to TRBD1. V shed 4 bases, J shed 5 bases, and the junction held 12 bases outside the gene matches. The CDR3 has 16 amino acids. Germline V gives CDR1 SGHAT, CDR2 FQNNGV. The CDR3 region has the DNA TGTGCCAGCAGCTCATACACAGGGGTTCGGGGAGATACGCAGTATTTT. Its translation: CASSSYTGVRGDTQYF.

The chain joins TRBV6-2 or TRBV6-3 to TRBJ1-1, with D uncertain. The V end was cut by 3 bases, the J end by 0 bases, with 5 bases between. The CDR3 runs 13 residues. Germline V gives CDR1 MNHEY, CDR2 SVGEGT. CDR3 loop: CASSYPLNTEAFF. The CDR3, as DNA: TGTGCCAGCAGTTATCCATTGAACACTGAAGCTTTCTTT.

The chain combines TRBV6-5 with TRBJ1-1; D uncertain. The CDR3 totals 13 residues. Germline CDR1 MNHEY, CDR2 SVGAGI. Trimming took 4 bases from V and 6 from J, leaving 12 bases between them. Here the CDR3 DNA reads TGTGCCAGCAGTTTGGGCGCTGACGCTGAAGCTTTCTTT. Its translation: CASSLGADAEAFF.

This sequence joins TRBV7-2 and TRBJ1-2; the D is unclear. The CDR3 is 16 residues long. Trimming took off 5 bases at V and 1 base at J, with 17 bases between the two ends. CDR1 SGHTA and CDR2 FQGNSA come from the germline V gene. CDR3 DNA sequence: TGTGCCAGCAGCCCGGGTCTCGAGCTTCTTAACTATGGCTACACCTTC. Translated, it gives CASSPGLELLNYGYTF.

The V call is TRBV5-1, the J call TRBJ1-1; TRBD1 matches at 11 bases. Germline V gene data show CDR1 as SGHRS and CDR2 as YFSETQ. The V gene end was trimmed by 4 bases and the J gene end by 5 bases; junction bases not matched to a gene: 7. There are 15 residues in the CDR3. The CDR3 sequence: CASSEGDRGSTEAFF. CDR3 nucleotides: TGCGCCAGCAGCGAAGGGGACAGGGGGTCGACTGAAGCTTTCTTT.

The chain joins TRBV10-3 to TRBJ1-4; D gene uncertain. The V and J ends lost 10 bases and 7 bases respectively, with 7 bases between them. The CDR3 is made up of 10 amino acids. Germline V lookup: CDR1 ENHRY, CDR2 SYGVKD. The DNA of the CDR3 is TGTGCCACTGGTAGTGAAAAACTGTTTTTT. It translates to CATGSEKLFF.

The chain has TRBV2 and TRBJ2-7, with 8 bases that match TRBD1. Unmatched junction bases numbered 4, after V lost 5 bases and J lost 1 base. The CDR3 length is 14 residues. CDR1 and CDR2 (germline): SNHLY, FYNNEI. The CDR3 is CASSFRTGSYEQYF. CDR3 sequence (DNA): TGTGCCAGCAGTTTCCGGACAGGGTCCTACGAGCAGTACTTC.

The chain uses TRBV6-1 and TRBJ1-5, with D tentatively TRBD1 (5 bases). Germline V gene data show CDR1 as MNHNS and CDR2 as SASEGT. V was clipped by 2 bases and J by 7 bases, with 12 bases between them. There are 14 residues in the CDR3. In DNA form, the CDR3 reads TGTGCCAGCAGTGAACGGGGGGTATGGCAGCCCCAGCATTTT. It yields the protein CASSERGVWQPQHF.

The chain carries TRBV4-1 and TRBJ2-5, with D perhaps TRBD2 (6 bases). Between the trimmed V and J ends, which lost 8 bases and 5 bases, there was a span of 12 bases. The germline CDR1 and CDR2 sequences are MGHRA and YSYEKL. This CDR3 is built from 12 residues. CDR3 in amino acids: CASRGGSETQYF. The CDR3 bases are TGCGCCAGCCGTGGGGGGTCGGAGACCCAGTACTTC.

The rearrangement uses TRBV6-1 and TRBJ1-3; 10 nucleotides match TRBD1. The J segment lost 1 base and the V segment lost 2 bases, leaving 2 bases of the junction unmatched. Per the germline V gene, CDR1 is MNHNS and CDR2 is SASEGT. The CDR3 loop spans 16 amino acids. CDR3 nucleotide sequence: TGTGCCAGCAGTGAAAGGACAGGGGGATCTGGAAACACCATATATTTT. Amino acid sequence: CASSERTGGSGNTIYF.

This clone was seen once. The chain has TRBV5-5 and TRBJ1-5, with TRBD1 matching 8 bases. The CDR3 spans 17 residues. Germline CDR1 SGHKS, CDR2 YYEKEE (reference sequence). V shed 4 bases, J shed 1 base, and the junction held 10 bases outside the gene matches. CDR3 nucleotides: TGTGCCAGCAGCCGAGACGGACAGGGCGGCAGCAATCAGCCCCAGCATTTT. It specifies CASSRDGQGGSNQPQHF.